This section outlines one TCR beta chain sequence together with its context. The sample holds one count of this clone. Its recognized antigen is unknown. Base qualities were left out, and no much larger clone turns up one base away. The immunoSEQ Assay, a bias-controlled multiplex PCR, was used to amplify TCRbeta CDR3 regions from genomic DNA. Processing in the source paper ran as follows. Within the assay, amplification of reference gene primers was used to estimate how many nucleated cells each sample contained. Sequence reads were collapsed and filtered to measure the absolute abundance of every unique TCRbeta CDR3 rearrangement. For each sample, productive Simpson clonality was calculated by taking the square root of Simpson's diversity index across productive rearrangements. TCRdb obtained this table from immuneACCESS and retained in-frame rearrangements with V and J assigned. These tables miss some clones; where compared with another copy, unresolved V genes account for less than half of the shortfall, and the remainder is unexplained. The DNA was the basis for D and trimming; V, J and clone size are from that table. Across this sample there are fewer than 300,000 clones, with roughly 86% seen only once. Together, the top ten hold roughly 9.8% of the sample.

The data belong to a study of blood T cell repertoires in COVID-19 (dated by TCRdb to 2018 to 2021). Study-wide context: Collaborator samples came from the United States, Italy and Spain and covered acute and convalescent phases of COVID-19. Where available, HLA class I and class II types were obtained from metadata supplied by the sample provider rather than from assay-based typing. The material from the prospective study consisted of cDNA or gDNA derived from T cells, B-cell-depleted T cells, or PBMCs. The dataset comprised deeply sampled blood TCRbeta repertoires from subjects exposed to, actively infected with, or recovered from COVID-19. The repertoires were released in a freely available public database meant as a resource for research on the immune response to SARS-CoV-2. A de-identified subject ID, COVID-19 status, age in years and sex were almost always included in the sample metadata. The samples were drawn from two sources: the first 160 participants of the ongoing ImmuneRACE study, and fewer than 1,500 subjects contributed by 6 global collaborators.

V loses 4 bases, J loses 7 bases, and the germline ends lie 13 bases apart. The CDR3, from cysteine to phenylalanine, totals 13 residues. Only the CDR3 part of the read is kept: 39 bases, read in frame from the first base. Samples from volunteer blood donors who had recovered from COVID-19 were contributed by a second Seattle source. Collaborating institutions collected whole blood in K2EDTA tubes following their own protocols. Collaborator samples were shipped for TCRbeta analysis as frozen whole blood, isolated PBMCs, or DNA extracted from either sample type. The paper's findings and limits, for the study overall: How much clinical and demographic metadata was included differed by source and by participant, and the metadata was provided uncurated.

Sample: peripheral blood. The V gene is TRBV12-3 or TRBV12-4 and the J gene is TRBJ1-2; TRBD1 is perhaps the D gene, given 6 matching bases. This TCR was recovered from a man aged 40-49 years who had recovered from COVID-19. Here is the DNA: TGTGCCAGCAGTTACGACAGGAGTACTGGCTACACCTTC. Translated, it gives CASSYDRSTGYTF.